This T cell receptor (beta chain) was captured in a study of regulatory T cells in long-lasting Graves disease. Noted time point: persistent/refractory GD, antithyroid drugs over 5 years with positive TRAb. After RNA was extracted from PBMCs, the TCR library was made from it. A note on this clonotype: Antigen: not known.

General observations from the study: Clonotypes that were public and shared totalled approximately 3,000 in persistent patients versus roughly 1,000 in new patients. The study found TRBV28, TRBJ1-2 and TRBJ2-5 favored in persistent disease.

Building of the TCR beta libraries involved iRepertoire HTBI primers and Arm-PCR of CDR3 regions. From the multiplex PCR reads, TCRdb called clonotypes with MiXCR, one entry per CDR3 protein. The repertoire consists of fewer than 550,000 distinct CDR3 sequences, with approximately 21% occurring once and the leading ten covering roughly 6.9%. The V gene lost 6 bases and the J gene lost 4 bases, with 24 bases spanning the gap. CDR3 length: 17 residues. Germline V gene sequence: CDR1 MNHEY, CDR2 SMNVEV (reference sequence). The source of this sequence is a female donor with Graves disease. The sequences come from peripheral blood mononuclear cells (PBMCs), collected when the disease was refractory, from a patient treated with antithyroid drugs. The V call is TRBV27, the J call TRBJ2-5; D is perhaps TRBD1 or TRBD2 (5 bases each). The CDR3 coding sequence is TGTGCCAGCAGCTTCGTCCCAATGCAGGGTGGGGGAGAGACCCAGTACTTC. This translates into CASSFVPMQGGGETQYF.